A single sample gave rise to the 30 T cell receptor beta chains below, sequenced in a study of OX40 agonist ivuxolimab in advanced cancers. TCRdb's table, derived via immunoSEQ multiplex PCR, lists solely in-frame clones and lacks some. The repertoire holds around 68,000 clones, with around 90% as singletons. The starting material was CD4+ or CD8+ T cells sorted from blood, obtained in a trial of the OX40 agonist ivuxolimab. These receptors were collected from an adult with an advanced solid tumor such as melanoma, head and neck, liver or kidney cancer.

The V gene is TRBV7-9, the J gene TRBJ2-5; 12 nucleotides line up with TRBD2. The CDR3 has 15 amino acids. With 3 bases clipped from V and 5 bases from J, the junction kept 4 bases outside the gene matches. Germline V gene lookup returns CDR1 SEHNR and CDR2 FQNEAQ (reference sequence). This chain's CDR3 is CASSFLAGGSETQYF. In DNA form, the CDR3 reads TGTGCCAGCAGCTTCCTAGCGGGAGGGTCGGAGACCCAGTACTTC.

The V and J genes are TRBV2 and TRBJ1-5; 8 positions match TRBD1. CDR1 SNHLY and CDR2 FYNNEI come from the germline V gene. The CDR3 length is 13 residues. The junction had 0 bases not matched to a gene; V was cut back by 4 bases and J by 4 bases. In DNA, the CDR3 is TGTGCCAGCAGTGGGACAGGGAATCAGCCCCAGCATTTT. Translation gives CASSGTGNQPQHF.

This clone was observed once. The chain's CDR3 is CASSAGTGGTNQPQHF. The CDR3 nucleotides read TGTGCCAGCAGCGCCGGGACAGGGGGCACCAATCAGCCCCAGCATTTT. The chain recombines TRBV5-4 with TRBJ1-5, with 12 bases matching TRBD1. Germline CDR1 is SGHNT and CDR2 is YYREEE (reference sequence). With 4 bases clipped from V and 3 bases from J, the junction kept 5 bases outside the gene matches. This CDR3 has 16 residues.

The chain joins TRBV7-9 to TRBJ2-1; 8 bases map to TRBD1. From germline, CDR1 is SEHNR and CDR2 FQNEAQ (reference sequence). Germline trimming cut 5 bases from V and 2 bases from J; bases unmatched to any gene: 5. The length of the CDR3 is 15 residues. This chain's CDR3 is CASSPQGATYNEQFF. CDR3 DNA: TGTGCCAGCAGCCCCCAGGGGGCCACCTACAATGAGCAGTTCTTC.

The gene calls are TRBV6-5 and TRBJ1-4; D is possibly TRBD1 (5 bases). CDR1 and CDR2 (germline): MNHEY, SVGAGI. With 0 bases removed from V and 8 bases from J, the gap between germline ends came to 13 bases. The CDR3 is 15 residues long. CDR3 sequence: CASSYSGGIGEKLFF. Here the CDR3 DNA reads TGTGCCAGCAGTTACTCGGGGGGTATCGGGGAAAAACTGTTTTTT.

V usage is TRBV4-2 and J usage is TRBJ1-1; no clear D gene. The CDR3 runs to 14 residues. Trimming took 0 bases from V and 0 from J, leaving 5 bases between them. The germline gives CDR1 LGHNA, CDR2 YNFKEQ. Written as DNA, the CDR3 is TGTGCCAGCAGCCAAGATTGGGTGAACACTGAAGCTTTCTTT. It is translated as CASSQDWVNTEAFF.

The chain joins TRBV4-2 to TRBJ2-7; weak D call: TRBD1 (6 bases). The V and J ends lost 1 base and 7 bases respectively, with 14 bases between them. The CDR3 extends over 14 amino acids. Germline V gene sequence: CDR1 LGHNA, CDR2 YNFKEQ. CDR3 residues: CASSQVDSTGEQYF. CDR3 bases: TGTGCCAGCAGCCAAGTGGACAGTACGGGTGAGCAGTACTTC.

The chain carries TRBV6-4 and TRBJ1-4; the D is unclear. CDR1 is MRHNA and CDR2 is SNTAGT in the germline V gene. CDR3 length: 17 residues. Trimming pared 0 bases from V and 2 bases from J, leaving 13 bases between. This chain's CDR3 is CASSDSREGTTNEKLFF. For the CDR3, the DNA is TGTGCCAGCAGTGACTCTAGGGAGGGTACCACTAATGAAAAACTGTTTTTT.

CDR3 sequence: CASHPTHSTDTQYF. The CDR3 bases are TGTGCCAGCCACCCTACACATAGCACAGATACGCAGTATTTT. The chain employs TRBV2 and TRBJ2-3; D is unclear. Trimming pared 8 bases from V and 0 bases from J, leaving 12 bases between. Germline V gene lookup returns CDR1 SNHLY and CDR2 FYNNEI. This CDR3 region has 14 residues.

The chain is built from TRBV6-1 and TRBJ1-1, with D possibly TRBD1 on 5 matching bases. This CDR3 contains 15 residues. CDR1 MNHNS and CDR2 SASEGT come from the germline V gene. Trimming removed 1 base at V and 1 base at J, with 10 bases between. CDR3 DNA: TGTGCCAGCAGTGAAGGGCAGGGTGGGAACACTGAAGCTTTCTTT. This sequence encodes CASSEGQGGNTEAFF.

In regard to this clone: Sequence at one end of the junction differs from germline and may be a read error. The genes are TRBV30 and TRBJ1-2; tentatively, D is TRBD1 (5 bases). The CDR3 runs to 11 residues. Per germline, CDR1 GTSNPN and CDR2 SVGIG (reference sequence). The CDR3: CAWSVIRGAPF. The CDR3 DNA sequence: TGTGCCTGGAGTGTAATACGAGGGGCGCCCTTC.

This sequence joins TRBV6-1 and TRBJ1-4; D perhaps matches TRBD1 (5 bases). Germline assignment: CDR1 MNHNS and CDR2 SASEGT. The CDR3 contains 13 residues. V was cut by 8 bases and J by 4 bases, with 11 bases left in between. CDR3 coding DNA: TGTGCCAGCTCAGGGACGGTTAATGAAAAACTGTTTTTT. Amino acids: CASSGTVNEKLFF.

V is TRBV19 and J is TRBJ1-5; D unresolved. V lost 0 bases, J lost 5 bases, and 8 bases lay in between. The germline gives CDR1 LNHDA, CDR2 SQIVND (reference sequence). The length of the CDR3 is 14 residues. This CDR3 reads CASSIEGRDQPQHF. CDR3 in DNA: TGTGCCAGTAGTATAGAAGGTCGCGATCAGCCCCAGCATTTT.

This chain uses TRBV11-2 with TRBJ1-1, with 12 bases matching TRBD1. The CDR3 is 14 residues long. Germline loops: CDR1 SGHAT, CDR2 FQNNGV. The trim removed 5 bases at V and 8 bases at J, leaving 6 bases unmatched. Here the CDR3 DNA reads TGTGCCAGCAGCCCCCGGGACAGGGGGCAGGAAGCTTTCTTT. It translates to CASSPRDRGQEAFF.

The chain is built from TRBV2 and TRBJ1-6; no clear D. V lost 0 bases to trimming and J lost 9 bases, with 12 bases between them. Germline values: CDR1 SNHLY, CDR2 FYNNEI. This CDR3 contains 15 residues. CDR3 in amino acids: CASSEAASSGSPLHF. CDR3 DNA: TGTGCCAGCAGTGAAGCGGCGTCCTCGGGTTCACCCCTCCACTTT.

This clone was seen just once. A read error may account for a junction end that differs from germline. The gene calls are TRBV7-7 and TRBJ1-4; no definite D call. The germline CDR1 and CDR2 sequences are SSHAT and FNYEAQ (reference sequence). The CDR3 spans 13 residues. This CDR3 is CASSLRVNEKLFF. CDR3 DNA sequence: TGTGCTAGCAGCTTGAGGGTTAATGAAAAACTGTTTTTT.

The rearrangement joins TRBV2 to TRBJ2-1; 8 bases agree with TRBD2. This CDR3 region has 15 residues. Germline trimming cut 7 bases from V and 3 bases from J; bases unmatched to any gene: 8. Germline V gene data show CDR1 as SNHLY and CDR2 as FYNNEI. The CDR3 nucleotides are TGTGCCAGCACCCAAACTAGCGGAGTCTACAATGAGCAGTTCTTC. It specifies CASTQTSGVYNEQFF.

The chain joins TRBV30 to TRBJ2-1; TRBD1 aligns across 8 bases. The CDR3 sequence is 16 residues long. Trimming at V came to 0 bases and at J to 7 bases, leaving 11 bases not matched to a gene. The germline CDR1 and CDR2 sequences are GTSNPN and SVGIG (reference sequence). The CDR3 loop is CAWSVLRQGRGNEQFF. The CDR3 DNA sequence: TGTGCCTGGAGTGTCCTAAGACAGGGGCGCGGGAATGAGCAGTTCTTC.

The chain combines TRBV5-1 with TRBJ1-2, with D tentatively TRBD1 (5 bases). CDR1 SGHRS and CDR2 YFSETQ come from the germline V gene. The CDR3 consists of 16 residues. V was cut by 4 bases and J by 3 bases, with 19 bases left in between. The CDR3 here is CASSPDPGGGDYGYTF. CDR3 DNA sequence: TGCGCCAGCAGCCCCGACCCGGGAGGAGGGGACTATGGCTACACCTTC.

The chain couples TRBV7-8 to TRBJ2-5; tentative D call: TRBD1 (6 bases). Trimming removed 5 bases from V and 5 bases from J, with 21 bases in between. Germline loops: CDR1 SGHVS, CDR2 FQNEAQ. This CDR3 has 16 residues. CDR3 nucleotides: TGTGCCAGCAGCCCAGGCGCAGGGGCGCCGAGGGAGACCCAGTACTTC. Translation: CASSPGAGAPRETQYF.

The J gene is TRBJ2-7, the V gene TRBV27, with 12 bases aligning to TRBD2. V gave up 6 bases and J gave up 2 bases; unmatched junction bases: 11. Germline V gene lookup returns CDR1 MNHEY and CDR2 SMNVEV (reference sequence). This CDR3 is built from 17 residues. The CDR3 is CASRRLAGDSMPYEQYF. The DNA of the CDR3 is TGTGCCAGCAGGAGACTAGCGGGAGATTCTATGCCCTACGAGCAGTACTTC.

The rearrangement links TRBV2 to TRBJ1-6, with 8 bases lining up with TRBD1. V shed 6 bases and J 7 bases; nucleotides not matched to a gene: 5. The CDR3 totals 14 residues. Germline V gene sequence: CDR1 SNHLY, CDR2 FYNNEI. The CDR3 DNA reads TGTGCCAGCAGAGAACAGGGGGTCAATTCACCCCTCCACTTT. It specifies CASREQGVNSPLHF.

The chain uses TRBV29-1 and TRBJ1-2, with D unresolved. Germline loops: CDR1 SQVTM, CDR2 ANQGSEA. The V and J ends lost 4 bases and 4 bases respectively, with 7 bases between them. The CDR3 runs 11 residues. The CDR3 spells CSVVGPYGYTF. The CDR3 DNA is TGCAGCGTTGTAGGACCCTATGGCTACACCTTC.

The rearrangement joins TRBV5-4 to TRBJ2-5, with unresolved D. Germline loops: CDR1 SGHNT, CDR2 YYREEE (reference sequence). This CDR3 spans 14 amino acids. The V end was cut by 0 bases, the J end by 5 bases, with 11 bases between. CDR3 bases: TGTGCCAGCAGCTTGGGGGGTCGCAGCGAGACCCAGTACTTC. Encoded protein: CASSLGGRSETQYF.

The chain joins TRBV19 to TRBJ1-6; D uncertain. The CDR3 runs to 13 residues. The V end was cut by 5 bases, the J end by 6 bases, with 8 bases between. Per the germline V gene, CDR1 is LNHDA and CDR2 is SQIVND (reference sequence). The CDR3 DNA follows: TGTGCCAGTAGTCTGGGCTTTAATTCACCCCTCCACTTT. Amino acids: CASSLGFNSPLHF.

V gene TRBV5-1 combines with J gene TRBJ2-7; 15 bases line up with TRBD2. CDR3 length: 18 residues. Germline trimming cut 4 bases from V and 0 bases from J; bases unmatched to any gene: 8. From germline, CDR1 is SGHRS and CDR2 YFSETQ. CDR3 amino acids: CASSMGLAGGLLSYEQYF. CDR3 DNA: TGCGCCAGCAGCATGGGACTAGCGGGGGGCCTACTCTCCTACGAGCAGTACTTC.

This chain joins TRBV19 and TRBJ2-1; D is perhaps TRBD1 or TRBD2 (7 bases each). The CDR3 has 17 residues. CDR1 LNHDA and CDR2 SQIVND come from the germline V gene (reference sequence). The V gene lost 5 bases and the J gene lost 10 bases, with 27 bases spanning the gap. The CDR3 protein is CASSSWGGGQYNAEQFF. The DNA of the CDR3 is TGTGCCAGTAGTTCCTGGGGAGGGGGACAGTACAATGCGGAGCAGTTCTTC.

The chain recombines TRBV2 with TRBJ1-5; 12 positions agree with TRBD1. The CDR3 has 15 amino acids. Germline CDR1 and CDR2: SNHLY and FYNNEI. Losses at the gene ends were 6 bases for V and 3 bases for J; bases not matched to a gene: 3. The CDR3 nucleotides read TGTGCCAGCAGGGAGGGACAGGGGGCCAATCAGCCCCAGCATTTT. Amino acids: CASREGQGANQPQHF.

This chain links TRBV4-1 with TRBJ2-6, with 7 bases aligning to TRBD2. The CDR3 runs 19 residues. V dropped 0 bases and J dropped 0; count of bases not matched to a gene: 8. Germline loops: CDR1 MGHRA, CDR2 YSYEKL. The CDR3 DNA reads TGCGCCAGCAGCCAAGATGAGGGAGGGGTATTCTCTGGGGCCAACGTCCTGACTTTC. Amino acids: CASSQDEGGVFSGANVLTF.

The V call is TRBV30, the J call TRBJ2-1, with 9 bases aligning to TRBD2. J was trimmed by 7 bases and V by 5 bases; bases with no gene match: 15. This CDR3 is built from 16 residues. Germline CDR1 and CDR2: GTSNPN and SVGIG (reference sequence). The CDR3 region is CAWGSKGRLAGNEQFF. The DNA of the CDR3 is TGTGCCTGGGGCTCAAAGGGGAGGCTAGCGGGAAATGAGCAGTTCTTC.